These 11 T cell receptor beta chains came from one sample sequenced in a study of T cells in Graves' hyperthyroidism and ophthalmopathy. TCR beta CDR3 sequences were amplified from RNA transcripts. In the first-round RT-PCR of the TCR CDR3, the HTBI primer set was used. TCRdb called the multiplex PCR reads again in MiXCR, with one record for every CDR3 protein. Of about 500,000 distinct CDR3 sequences detected, approximately 16% appear once; the ten largest clones hold about 31%. Sample: blood. These receptors all stem from a woman aged 25-40 years with Graves' ophthalmopathy.

Many counts were recorded for this clonotype. The V and J genes are TRBV12-3 or TRBV12-4 and TRBJ1-6, with D unclear. The CDR3 length is 14 residues. V lost 5 bases to trimming and J lost 3 bases, with 8 bases between them. The CDR3 sequence is CASSNGLYNSPLHF. DNA for the CDR3: TGTGCCAGCAGTAACGGCCTCTATAATTCACCCCTCCACTTT.

Many counts were recorded for this clonotype. This chain joins TRBV9 and TRBJ2-5; 8 nucleotides line up with TRBD2. The CDR3 sequence is 16 residues long. The J segment lost 2 bases and the V segment lost 2 bases, leaving 8 bases of the junction unmatched. Germline V lookup: CDR1 SGDLS, CDR2 YYNGEE. The CDR3 DNA sequence: TGTGCCAGCAGCGTGCGCGGGGGGACCCTTCAAGAGACCCAGTACTTC. Translation: CASSVRGGTLQETQYF.

This clonotype was detected many times. The chain carries TRBV7-9 and TRBJ2-3; D ambiguous. V was trimmed by 1 base and J by 6 bases, leaving 11 bases between them. Per germline, CDR1 SEHNR and CDR2 FQNEAQ (reference sequence). This CDR3 has 14 residues. CDR3 amino acids: CASSLDLGPDTQYF. DNA for the CDR3: TGTGCCAGCAGCTTAGATTTGGGCCCCGATACGCAGTATTTT.

The sample holds many counts of this clonotype. The rearrangement uses TRBV7-4 and TRBJ2-3, with 10 positions matching TRBD1. There are 15 residues in the CDR3. J was trimmed by 4 bases and V by 7 bases; bases with no gene match: 8. Germline-derived CDR1 and CDR2 are SGHVT and SQSDAQ. The CDR3 region is CASNLRTGGADTQYF. Here the CDR3 DNA reads TGTGCCAGCAACCTACGGACAGGGGGTGCAGATACGCAGTATTTT.

V is TRBV28 and J is TRBJ1-5; D call uncertain. Germline loops: CDR1 MDHEN, CDR2 SYDVKM. The CDR3 spans 14 residues. The V end was cut by 3 bases, the J end by 5 bases, with 11 bases between. The CDR3 sequence is CASSFSLLDQPQHF. The DNA of the CDR3 is TGTGCCAGCAGTTTCTCCCTCCTCGATCAGCCCCAGCATTTT.

This clonotype was observed a handful of times. The V and J genes are TRBV12-5 and TRBJ2-1, with TRBD1 identical over 7 bases. Germline CDR1 and CDR2: LGHNT and FRNRAP. V shed 6 bases, J shed 15 bases, and the junction held 11 bases outside the gene matches. The CDR3 sequence is 12 residues long. CDR3 region: CASGRPGQNSFF. DNA for the CDR3: TGTGCTAGTGGGCGACCGGGACAGAATTCGTTCTTC.

The V gene is TRBV20-1, the J gene TRBJ2-2; TRBD2 aligns across 9 bases. With 0 bases clipped from V and 4 bases from J, the junction kept 6 bases outside the gene matches. Per germline, CDR1 DFQATT and CDR2 SNEGSKA (reference sequence). This CDR3 contains 16 residues. CDR3 in amino acids: CSARDGRGRGTGELFF. Here the CDR3 DNA reads TGCAGTGCTAGAGACGGACGCGGGAGGGGCACCGGGGAGCTGTTTTTT.

This clonotype has just a few counts. The V and J genes are TRBV10-1 and TRBJ1-1; 7 positions agree with TRBD1. CDR1 is WNHNN, CDR2 SYGVQD, per germline (reference sequence). There are 14 residues in the CDR3. The V segment lost 11 bases and the J segment 4 bases; nucleotides outside the gene matches: 13. The CDR3 loop is CARLTGSGRTEAFF. CDR3 bases: TGCGCCCGACTGACAGGGTCGGGGCGCACTGAAGCTTTCTTT.

The chain couples TRBV7-2 to TRBJ2-5; possible D gene TRBD1, 5 bases. CDR1 is SGHTA and CDR2 is FQGNSA in the germline V gene. The ends were cut back, 1 base at V and 3 bases at J, with 9 bases in the middle. The CDR3 loop spans 14 amino acids. The CDR3 bases are TGTGCCAGCAGCTTAGACAGGTGGGAAGAGACCCAGTACTTC. It specifies CASSLDRWEETQYF.

This clonotype was found many times. The chain couples TRBV20-1 to TRBJ2-3; 9 bases align to TRBD2. CDR1 is DFQATT, CDR2 SNEGSKA, per germline (reference sequence). The CDR3 is 15 residues long. V shed 0 bases and J 1 base; nucleotides not matched to a gene: 2. DNA of the CDR3: TGCAGTGCTAGAGAAGTAGCGGGAGGCACAGATACGCAGTATTTT. Protein: CSAREVAGGTDTQYF.

Ten or more counts support this clonotype. The chain links TRBV15 to TRBJ2-5; D might be TRBD1 or TRBD2, each matching 5 bases. The germline gives CDR1 LNHNV, CDR2 YYDKDF (reference sequence). The V gene lost 5 bases and the J gene lost 2 bases, with 15 bases spanning the gap. The length of the CDR3 is 15 residues. This CDR3 is CATSLTSGTQETQYF. In nucleotides, the CDR3 is TGTGCCACCAGCCTCACCTCCGGGACGCAAGAGACCCAGTACTTC.